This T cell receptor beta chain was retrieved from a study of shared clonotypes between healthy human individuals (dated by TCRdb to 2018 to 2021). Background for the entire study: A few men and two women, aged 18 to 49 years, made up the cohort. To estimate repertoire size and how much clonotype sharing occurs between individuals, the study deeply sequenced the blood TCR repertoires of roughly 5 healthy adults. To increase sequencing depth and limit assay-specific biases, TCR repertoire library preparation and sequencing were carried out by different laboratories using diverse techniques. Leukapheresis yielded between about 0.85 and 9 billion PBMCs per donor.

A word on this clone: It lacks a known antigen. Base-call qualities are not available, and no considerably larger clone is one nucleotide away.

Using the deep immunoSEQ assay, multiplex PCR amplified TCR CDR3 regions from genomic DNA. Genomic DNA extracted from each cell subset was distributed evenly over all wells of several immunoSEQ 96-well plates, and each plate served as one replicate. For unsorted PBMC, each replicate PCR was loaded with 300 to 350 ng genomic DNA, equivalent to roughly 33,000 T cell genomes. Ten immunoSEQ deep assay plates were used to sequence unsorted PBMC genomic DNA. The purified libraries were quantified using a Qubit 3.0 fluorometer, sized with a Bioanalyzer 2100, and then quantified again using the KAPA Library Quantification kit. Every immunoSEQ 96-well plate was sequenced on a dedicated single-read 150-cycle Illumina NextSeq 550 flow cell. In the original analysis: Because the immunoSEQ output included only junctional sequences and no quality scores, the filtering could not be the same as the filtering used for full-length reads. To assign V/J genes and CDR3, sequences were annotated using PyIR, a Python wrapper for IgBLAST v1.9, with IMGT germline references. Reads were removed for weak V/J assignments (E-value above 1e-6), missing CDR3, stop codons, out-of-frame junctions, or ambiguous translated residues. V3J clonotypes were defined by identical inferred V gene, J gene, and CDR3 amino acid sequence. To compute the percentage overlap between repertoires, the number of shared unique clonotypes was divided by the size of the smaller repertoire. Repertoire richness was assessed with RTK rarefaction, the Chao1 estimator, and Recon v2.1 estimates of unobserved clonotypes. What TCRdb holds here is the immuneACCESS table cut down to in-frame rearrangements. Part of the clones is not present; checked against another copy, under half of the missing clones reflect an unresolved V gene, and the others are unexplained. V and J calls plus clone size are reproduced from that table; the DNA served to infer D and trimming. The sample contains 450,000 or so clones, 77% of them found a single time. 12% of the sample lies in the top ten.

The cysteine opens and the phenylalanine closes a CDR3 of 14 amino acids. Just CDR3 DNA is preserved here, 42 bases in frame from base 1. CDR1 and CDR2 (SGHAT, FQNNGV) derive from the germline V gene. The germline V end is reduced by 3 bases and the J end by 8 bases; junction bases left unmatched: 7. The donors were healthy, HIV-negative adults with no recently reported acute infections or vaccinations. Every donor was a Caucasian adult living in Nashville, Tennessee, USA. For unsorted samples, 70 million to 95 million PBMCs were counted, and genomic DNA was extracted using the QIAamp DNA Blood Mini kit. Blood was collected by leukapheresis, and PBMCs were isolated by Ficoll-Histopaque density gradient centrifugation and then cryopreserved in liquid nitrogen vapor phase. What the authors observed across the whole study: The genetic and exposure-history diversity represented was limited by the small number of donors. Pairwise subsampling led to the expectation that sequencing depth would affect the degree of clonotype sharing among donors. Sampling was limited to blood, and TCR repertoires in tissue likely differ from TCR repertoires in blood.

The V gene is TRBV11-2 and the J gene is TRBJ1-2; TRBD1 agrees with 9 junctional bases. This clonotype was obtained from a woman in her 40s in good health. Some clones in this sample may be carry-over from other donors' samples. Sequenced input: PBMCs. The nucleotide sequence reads TGTGCCAGCAGCTTTGAAGGGACAGGGTACGGCTACACCTTC. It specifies CASSFEGTGYGYTF. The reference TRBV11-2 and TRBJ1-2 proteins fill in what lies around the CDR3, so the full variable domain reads EAGVAQSPRYKIIEKRQSVAFWCNPISGHATLYWYQQILGQGPKLLIQFQNNGVVDDSQLPKDRFSAERLKGVDSTLKIQPAKLEDSAVYLCASSFEGTGYGYTFGSGTRLTVV.